These T cell receptor beta chains were read from a single sample in a study of blood T cell repertoires in COVID-19. Profiling relied on immunoSEQ multiplex PCR, and the TCRdb table lists in-frame clones only, not all of them. The sample carries approximately 270,000 clones, more than 65% recorded once. Sequencing was done on a sample of peripheral blood. These receptors all come from a person aged 65-85 years with COVID-19, enrolled during active disease. Each CDR3 is given with its conserved first and last residue. Fields, in order: D gene, clone size, J gene, V gene, CDR3 length, CDR3 protein, CDR3 DNA. A D gene is named only where the DNA matches it firmly. Rows give clone size only sometimes, using once, few, many, or a class for an expanded clone.

>TRBD1|NA|TRBJ1-5|TRBV9|15
CASSGTGDSNQPQHF
TGTGCCAGCAGCGGGACAGGCGATAGCAATCAGCCCCAGCATTTT
>NA|once|TRBJ2-2|TRBV6-2/TRBV6-3|15
CASSKTSRGTGELFF
TGTGCCAGCAGCAAAACTAGCAGGGGGACCGGGGAGCTGTTTTTT
>NA|NA|TRBJ2-2|TRBV27|14
CASSPTARTGELFF
TGTGCCAGCAGTCCCACGGCGAGGACCGGGGAGCTGTTTTTT
>TRBD1|once|TRBJ1-4|TRBV19|15
CASSPDRDSYRKLFF
TGTGCCAGTAGTCCAGACAGGGACTCTTATCGAAAACTGTTTTTT
>NA|NA|TRBJ2-5|TRBV7-2|15
CASSFGGGYQETQYF
TGTGCCAGCAGCTTCGGAGGCGGGTACCAAGAGACCCAGTACTTC
>NA|once|TRBJ2-1|TRBV6-5|13
CASSYSGGPEQFF
TGTGCCAGCAGTTACTCGGGGGGTCCTGAGCAGTTCTTC
>TRBD1|NA|TRBJ1-1|TRBV10-1|15
CASSMGQGSSTEAFF
TGCGCCAGCAGCATGGGACAGGGGTCGAGCACTGAAGCTTTCTTT
>NA|NA|TRBJ1-4|TRBV7-8|15
CASSFRGRGSEKLFF
TGTGCCAGCAGCTTCCGAGGAAGAGGTAGTGAAAAACTGTTTTTT
>NA|NA|TRBJ1-4|TRBV4-3|17
CASLRGGIPGANEKLFF
TGCGCCAGCCTAAGGGGCGGGATCCCGGGGGCTAATGAAAAACTGTTTTTT
>NA|NA|TRBJ2-3|TRBV5-4|12
CASSLSTDTQYF
TGTGCCAGCAGCTTGTCTACAGATACGCAGTATTTT
>TRBD1|NA|TRBJ2-7|TRBV11-2|14
CASRRQGGGYEQYF
TGTGCCAGCAGACGACAGGGTGGAGGCTACGAGCAGTACTTC
>NA|NA|TRBJ1-5|TRBV3-1/TRBV3-2|13
CASSQTGYQPQHF
TGTGCCAGCAGCCAGACAGGCTATCAGCCCCAGCATTTT
>TRBD1|NA|TRBJ2-4|TRBV19|15
CASSREGATKNIQYF
TGTGCCAGTAGCCGCGAGGGGGCTACCAAAAACATTCAGTACTTC
>TRBD1|NA|TRBJ1-5|TRBV19|15
CASNRQGRSGQPQHF
TGTGCCAGTAACCGACAGGGGAGGAGTGGTCAGCCCCAGCATTTT
>NA|NA|TRBJ2-6|TRBV28|12
CASRGGANVLTF
TGTGCCAGCCGGGGGGGGGCCAACGTCCTGACTTTC
>NA|NA|TRBJ1-2|TRBV6-1|15
CASSETQAPNYGYTF
TGTGCCAGCAGTGAAACACAGGCTCCTAACTATGGCTACACCTTC
>TRBD1|NA|TRBJ1-6|TRBV6-4|14
CASRPGTGVSPLHF
TGTGCCAGCAGACCTGGGACAGGGGTTTCACCCCTCCACTTT
>TRBD1|NA|TRBJ1-5|TRBV6-2/TRBV6-3|14
CASSQPGQYQPQHF
TGTGCCAGCAGCCAACCGGGACAGTATCAGCCCCAGCATTTT
>TRBD2|few|TRBJ2-3|TRBV5-8|15
CASSKTSGGADTQYF
TGTGCCAGCAGCAAGACTAGCGGGGGGGCAGATACGCAGTATTTT
>NA|NA|TRBJ2-5|TRBV5-4|14
CASSFFSVQETQYF
TGTGCCAGCAGCTTCTTTTCAGTTCAAGAGACCCAGTACTTC
>NA|once|TRBJ2-3|TRBV10-3|13
CAISESLPDTQYF
TGTGCCATCAGTGAGTCTCTCCCAGATACGCAGTATTTT
>TRBD1|NA|TRBJ1-1|TRBV6-5|14
CASKDRGQVTEAFF
TGTGCCAGCAAAGACAGGGGGCAGGTCACTGAAGCTTTCTTT
>NA|NA|TRBJ1-1|TRBV19|12
CASSIRPGEAFF
TGTGCCAGTAGTATACGTCCAGGGGAAGCTTTCTTT
>NA|few|TRBJ1-2|TRBV28|11
CASTNPGGYTF
TGTGCCAGCACAAACCCAGGTGGCTACACCTTC
>TRBD2|NA|TRBJ2-3|TRBV27|14
CASRNSGGLDTQYF
TGTGCCAGCCGCAACTCCGGGGGGTTAGATACGCAGTATTTT
>TRBD1|once|TRBJ1-2|TRBV29-1|13
CSVGDRGYYGYTF
TGCAGCGTGGGTGACAGGGGGTACTATGGCTACACCTTC
>NA|NA|TRBJ1-3|TRBV3-1/TRBV3-2|16
CASSQHFTDPGNTIYF
TGTGCCAGCAGCCAACACTTTACAGATCCTGGAAACACCATATATTTT
>NA|once|TRBJ2-2|TRBV19|14
CATSTRPNTGELFF
TGTGCCACTTCGACACGACCCAACACCGGGGAGCTGTTTTTT
>TRBD2|NA|TRBJ2-2|TRBV9|12
CASSGLARELFF
TGTGCCAGCAGCGGACTAGCCCGGGAGCTGTTTTTT
>NA|NA|TRBJ2-1|TRBV10-3|16
CAISTRGEVSNNEQFF
TGTGCCATCAGCACCAGGGGAGAGGTGAGCAACAATGAGCAGTTCTTC
>NA|NA|TRBJ1-1|TRBV29-1|12
CSAGTQNTEAFF
TGCAGCGCGGGGACACAGAACACTGAAGCTTTCTTT
>NA|NA|TRBJ1-6|TRBV14|14
CASSQAGFGSPLHF
TGTGCCAGCAGCCAAGCAGGGTTCGGTTCACCCCTCCACTTT
>NA|NA|TRBJ2-2|TRBV3-1/TRBV3-2|14
CAGSQSSGAGELFF
TGTGCCGGCAGCCAATCTTCAGGGGCCGGGGAGCTGTTTTTT
>NA|NA|TRBJ1-6|TRBV3-1/TRBV3-2|14
CASKGGDGHSPLHF
TGTGCCAGCAAAGGGGGGGACGGACATTCACCCCTCCACTTT
>NA|NA|TRBJ2-3|TRBV28|15
CASSFSTELMDTQYF
TGTGCCAGCAGTTTCTCTACCGAACTCATGGATACGCAGTATTTT
>NA|NA|TRBJ1-1|TRBV6-5|14
CASRPDRLYTEAFF
TGTGCCAGCAGGCCCGACCGACTCTACACTGAAGCTTTCTTT
>NA|NA|TRBJ2-5|TRBV30|14
CAWSGPSPKETQYF
TGTGCCTGGAGTGGGCCTAGCCCCAAAGAGACCCAGTACTTC
>NA|NA|TRBJ2-2|TRBV5-4|17
CASSPSPAETNTGELFF
TGTGCCAGCAGCCCCTCTCCGGCGGAAACGAACACCGGGGAGCTGTTTTTT
>NA|NA|TRBJ1-1|TRBV6-5|14
CASSYSRGGTEAFF
TGTGCCAGCAGTTACTCGAGAGGGGGCACTGAAGCTTTCTTT
>TRBD2|NA|TRBJ2-7|TRBV7-2|16
CASSFGGGLAGYEQYF
TGTGCCAGCAGCTTCGGTGGAGGGCTAGCGGGTTACGAGCAGTACTTC
>NA|NA|TRBJ2-3|TRBV4-1|18
CASSQAEVFLTDTDTQYF
TGCGCCAGCAGCCAAGCTGAGGTGTTTTTAACTGACACAGATACGCAGTATTTT